This T cell receptor (beta chain) was observed in a study of human T cells and chemical hapten exposure. The germline gives CDR1 SSHAT, CDR2 FNYEAQ (reference sequence). The CDR3 sequence is 14 residues long. TCRdb used MiXCR to reprocess the RACE reads, holding one entry per CDR3 protein. The sample contains some 77,000 distinct CDR3 sequences, around 10% of which appear only once. Broader study findings: Once DPC sensitization occurred, TCRs above 1 in 1000 frequency showed no change. Relative to control repertoires, expanded TCRs gave rise to significantly more large CDR3 similarity clusters.

A few counts support this clonotype. Its target is unknown. The junction does not match germline at one end; this may be a read error. Time point noted: patch test 1, 2 weeks after DPC sensitization. Treatment indicated: therapeutic diphenylcyclopropenone sensitization with weekly scalp DPC. Alopecia patients deemed DPC-suitable, aged 18 to 70, excluding pregnancy. Sequencing used whole blood, obtained in connection with sensitization to the hapten diphenylcyclopropenone (DPC). This clonotype was obtained from a woman aged 45 to 65 with alopecia areata. Some clones in this sample may be carry-over from other donors' samples. The V and J genes are TRBV7-7 and TRBJ2-3; the match to TRBD1 covers 9 bases. For the CDR3, the DNA is TGTGCTAGCAGCTTAGCCGGGACAGGGACCACGCAGTATTTT. Translation: CASSLAGTGTTQYF. Full variable domain (rest looked up from reference TRBV7-7 and TRBJ2-3): GAGVSQSPRYKVTKRGQDVTLRCDPISSHATLYWYQQALGQGPEFLTYFNYEAQPDKSGLPSDRFSAERPEGSISTLTIQRTEQRDSAMYRCASSLAGTGTTQYFGPGTRLTVL.